The 25 T cell receptor beta chains given below trace back to one sample, sequenced in a study of blood T cell repertoires in COVID-19 (dated by TCRdb to the early 2020s). The method behind the library was the immunoSEQ multiplex PCR assay. Sourced from immuneACCESS, this table was stored by TCRdb with only in-frame sequences that have V and J called. A share of the clones is absent; for the studies checked, an unresolved V gene accounts for under half, and the remainder has no known explanation. Across this sample there are about 52,000 clones, with around 86% seen only once. The ten largest make up approximately 25% of the sample. Source material: peripheral blood. The receptor set was obtained from a woman aged 80 or older with acute or convalescent COVID-19.

This chain connects TRBV19 to TRBJ1-5, with D maybe TRBD1 (6 bases). From germline, CDR1 is LNHDA and CDR2 SQIVND (reference sequence). CDR3 length: 17 residues. Trimming stripped 2 bases from V and 6 bases from J, with 20 bases between. Here the CDR3 reads CASSIRGPGAFSQPQHF. The CDR3, as DNA: TGTGCCAGTAGTATAAGGGGACCAGGGGCTTTTAGTCAGCCCCAGCATTTT.

V usage is TRBV5-4 and J usage is TRBJ2-2, with D hard to call. Trimming cost V 4 bases and J 2 bases, with 6 bases left between them. The CDR3 loop spans 13 amino acids. CDR1 is SGHNT and CDR2 is YYREEE in the germline V gene (reference sequence). CDR3 protein: CASSHLNTGELFF. The CDR3 nucleotides read TGTGCCAGCAGCCACCTAAACACCGGGGAGCTGTTTTTT.

V usage is TRBV7-3 and J usage is TRBJ1-1; D gene unclear. V was shortened by 5 bases and J by 1 base, with 8 bases between the two germline ends. Germline CDR1 is SGHTA and CDR2 is FQGTGA. This CDR3 is built from 13 residues. CDR3 sequence (DNA): TGTGCCAGCAGCCTACAGAGGAACACTGAAGCTTTCTTT. Protein: CASSLQRNTEAFF.

This clone was recorded only once. The chain combines TRBV3-1 (or the pseudogene TRBV3-2) with TRBJ2-1; 14 nucleotides align to TRBD2. CDR3 length: 16 amino acids. Germline CDR1 is LGHDT and CDR2 is YNNKEL (reference sequence). Unmatched junction bases numbered 9, after V lost 0 bases and J lost 14 bases. CDR3 sequence reads: CASSQEDGSTSGGEFF. The DNA for the CDR3 is TGTGCCAGCAGCCAAGAAGATGGGTCGACTAGCGGGGGGGAGTTCTTC.

The chain joins TRBV9 to TRBJ2-3; unclear D gene. The CDR3 sequence is 11 residues long. V was shortened by 4 bases and J by 2 bases, with 2 bases between the two germline ends. Germline V gene sequence: CDR1 SGDLS, CDR2 YYNGEE. The CDR3 is CASSYTDTQYF. The CDR3 DNA follows: TGTGCCAGCAGCTACACAGATACGCAGTATTTT. Drawing the rest from reference TRBV9 and TRBJ2-3, the complete variable domain is DSGVTQTPKHLITATGQRVTLRCSPRSGDLSVYWYQQSLDQGLQFLIQYYNGEERAKGNILERFSAQQFPDLHSELNLSSLELGDSALYFCASSYTDTQYFGPGTRLTVL.

This chain links TRBV7-9 with TRBJ1-5, with unresolved D. The CDR3 extends over 15 amino acids. Between the trimmed V and J ends, which lost 3 bases and 0 bases, there was a span of 9 bases. Per germline, CDR1 SEHNR and CDR2 FQNEAQ (reference sequence). This CDR3 reads CASSFGQDSNQPQHF. The CDR3 nucleotides read TGTGCCAGCAGCTTCGGCCAGGATAGCAATCAGCCCCAGCATTTT. Drawing the rest from reference TRBV7-9 and TRBJ1-5, the complete variable domain is DTGVSQNPRHKITKRGQNVTFRCDPISEHNRLYWYRQTLGQGPEFLTYFQNEAQLEKSRLLSDRFSAERPKGSFSTLEIQRTEQGDSAMYLCASSFGQDSNQPQHFGDGTRLSIL.

The genes are TRBV13 and TRBJ1-2, with TRBD1 identical over 8 bases. The CDR3 contains 17 residues. Germline V CDR1 and CDR2: PRHDT, FYEKMQ (reference sequence). The V and J ends lost 0 bases and 4 bases, in that order; junction bases with no gene match: 10. Here the CDR3 DNA reads TGTGCCAGCAGCTTAGGCCCCGGTAGAACAGGGGGCTATGGCTACACCTTC. Translating it yields CASSLGPGRTGGYGYTF.

The chain combines TRBV7-6 with TRBJ2-3, with D possibly TRBD2 on 7 matching bases. CDR1 is SGHVS and CDR2 is FNYEAQ in the germline V gene. The CDR3 totals 15 residues. Trimming pared 1 base from V and 5 bases from J, leaving 13 bases between. CDR3 residues: CASSLEGGQVDTQYF. The CDR3 DNA reads as TGTGCCAGCAGCTTAGAGGGGGGGCAGGTAGATACGCAGTATTTT.

This clone appeared once. The V and J genes are TRBV29-1 and TRBJ1-2, with D tentatively TRBD1 (5 bases). CDR3 length: 13 residues. The germline V gene has CDR1 SQVTM and CDR2 ANQGSEA. Trimming removed 3 bases at V and 6 bases at J, with 14 bases between. CDR3 bases: TGCAGCGTTGATTCGCGGGGGAGGGATGGCTACACCTTC. Translating it yields CSVDSRGRDGYTF. The whole variable domain, filled in from reference TRBV29-1 and TRBJ1-2, reads SAVISQKPSRDICQRGTSLTIQCQVDSQVTMMFWYRQQPGQSLTLIATANQGSEATYESGFVIDKFPISRPNLTFSTLTVSNMSPEDSSIYLCSVDSRGRDGYTFGSGTRLTVV.

In its sample, this clone was seen once. The chain is built from TRBV7-9 and TRBJ2-7, with a possible D match to TRBD1 (6 bases). Germline V gives CDR1 SEHNR, CDR2 FQNEAQ (reference sequence). CDR3 length equals 14 residues. V was clipped by 4 bases and J by 2 bases, with 12 bases between them. This CDR3 reads CASSSGTHTYEQYF. In DNA form, the CDR3 reads TGTGCCAGCAGCTCGGGGACACATACCTACGAGCAGTACTTC.

This chain uses TRBV6-4 with TRBJ2-1; TRBD1 aligns across 10 bases. This CDR3 comprises 15 residues. The trim removed 4 bases at V and 8 bases at J, leaving 8 bases unmatched. Germline CDR1 and CDR2: MRHNA and SNTAGT. The CDR3 DNA follows: TGTGCCAGCAGTGTCGCCGGGACAGGGGACTATGAGCAGTTCTTC. Translation: CASSVAGTGDYEQFF.

The chain combines TRBV5-1 with TRBJ2-1, with 9 positions matching TRBD1. Losses at the gene ends were 2 bases for V and 8 bases for J; bases not matched to a gene: 8. Germline values: CDR1 SGHRS, CDR2 YFSETQ. The CDR3 sequence is 15 residues long. In DNA, the CDR3 is TGCGCCAGCAGCTTTGGACAGGGGAATGTAGATGAGCAGTTCTTC. Amino acids: CASSFGQGNVDEQFF.

V and J are TRBV9 and TRBJ2-1; D uncertain. Germline CDR1 is SGDLS and CDR2 is YYNGEE. The CDR3 is 12 amino acids. Trimming removed 0 bases at V and 11 bases at J, with 9 bases between. CDR3 bases: TGTGCCAGCAGCGTAGGAGGAGATAAGCAGTTCTTC. Residues: CASSVGGDKQFF.

This clone has more than one count but fewer than ten. This chain uses TRBV7-3 with TRBJ2-1; the match to TRBD2 covers 13 bases. CDR1 and CDR2 from the germline V gene are SGHTA and FQGTGA. The CDR3 has 18 residues. Trimming at V came to 4 bases and at J to 6 bases, leaving 12 bases not matched to a gene. DNA of the CDR3: TGTGCCAGCAGCTCCACTTCGGGACTAGCGGGAAGGGGCAATGAGCAGTTCTTC. Its protein is CASSSTSGLAGRGNEQFF.

A single count supports this clone. The chain has TRBV4-2 and TRBJ1-1, with a weak D call TRBD1 (6 bases). Trimming removed 1 base at V and 5 bases at J, with 23 bases between. Germline-derived CDR1 and CDR2 are LGHNA and YNFKEQ. The CDR3 is 18 residues long. CDR3 nucleotides: TGTGCCAGCAGCCAAGGTGAGGGGGGGACGGGAACGAGAACTGAAGCTTTCTTT. It specifies CASSQGEGGTGTRTEAFF.

The V and J genes are TRBV27 and TRBJ1-6; no reliable D call. The CDR3 covers 13 residues. V lost 3 bases, J lost 6 bases, and 6 bases lay in between. Germline loops: CDR1 MNHEY, CDR2 SMNVEV (reference sequence). The CDR3 region has the DNA TGTGCCAGCAGTTTTGCCGGTAATTCACCCCTCCACTTT. Amino acids: CASSFAGNSPLHF.

This clone was seen once. The chain recombines TRBV5-4 with TRBJ2-3; no reliable D call. This CDR3 contains 13 residues. Looked up from germline, CDR1 is SGHNT and CDR2 is YYREEE (reference sequence). Trimming pared 4 bases from V and 4 bases from J, leaving 10 bases between. CDR3 bases: TGTGCCAGCAGCACCCCTAGTGCAGATACGCAGTATTTT. It yields the protein CASSTPSADTQYF. The full variable domain, in which reference TRBV5-4 and TRBJ2-3 provide the parts outside the CDR3, is ETGVTQSPTHLIKTRGQQVTLRCSSQSGHNTVSWYQQALGQGPQFIFQYYREEENGRGNFPPRFSGLQFPNYSSELNVNALELDDSALYLCASSTPSADTQYFGPGTRLTVL.

The chain couples TRBV7-6 to TRBJ2-7; perhaps TRBD1 as D (7 bases). V lost 6 bases and J 2 bases, leaving 17 bases between the germline ends. This CDR3 has 15 amino acids. Germline V lookup: CDR1 SGHVS, CDR2 FNYEAQ. The CDR3 DNA sequence: TGTGCCAGCAGTTTCGACAGGGAGGAGCCCTACGAGCAGTACGTC. Translated: CASSFDREEPYEQYV.

The J gene is TRBJ1-2, the V gene TRBV28; weak D call: TRBD1 (6 bases). Germline CDR1 is MDHEN and CDR2 is SYDVKM. This CDR3 spans 12 amino acids. Trimming stripped 10 bases from V and 1 base from J, with 10 bases between. This CDR3 reads CANTGLNYGYTF. CDR3 coding DNA: TGTGCCAACACAGGGCTTAACTATGGCTACACCTTC.

This clone was recorded a few times. The CDR3 DNA follows: TGTGCCAGCAGCCGGACAGGGGGTAGCACCATATATTTT. The encoded protein is CASSRTGGSTIYF. The chain uses TRBV3-1 (or the pseudogene TRBV3-2) and TRBJ1-3; TRBD1 aligns across 10 bases. Germline V gene data show CDR1 as LGHDT and CDR2 as YNNKEL (reference sequence). The V gene end was trimmed by 4 bases and the J gene end by 9 bases; junction bases not matched to a gene: 3. The CDR3 sequence is 13 residues long.

V usage is TRBV5-6 and J usage is TRBJ2-2, with D tentatively TRBD2 (6 bases). V lost 5 bases and J 6 bases, leaving 14 bases between the germline ends. CDR1 is SGHDT, CDR2 YYEEEE, per germline. This CDR3 contains 14 residues. This CDR3 reads CASRYRGFSGELFF. The CDR3 DNA sequence: TGTGCCAGCAGATATCGGGGGTTCTCCGGGGAGCTGTTTTTT. The full variable domain, in which reference TRBV5-6 and TRBJ2-2 provide the parts outside the CDR3, is DAGVTQSPTHLIKTRGQQVTLRCSPKSGHDTVSWYQQALGQGPQFIFQYYEEEERQRGNFPDRFSGHQFPNYSSELNVNALLLGDSALYLCASRYRGFSGELFFGEGSRLTVL.

The V call is TRBV6-5, the J call TRBJ2-3, with 9 bases lining up with TRBD2. Germline trimming cut 2 bases from V and 3 bases from J; bases unmatched to any gene: 3. CDR3 length: 15 amino acids. Germline values: CDR1 MNHEY, CDR2 SVGAGI. CDR3: CASSYGGRATDTQYF. The CDR3, as DNA: TGTGCCAGCAGTTACGGCGGGAGGGCAACAGATACGCAGTATTTT.

The CDR3 is CAITGDSANSPLHF. Written as DNA, the CDR3 is TGTGCCATCACAGGGGACAGTGCTAATTCACCCCTCCACTTT. J is TRBJ1-6 and V is TRBV10-3; the match to TRBD1 covers 7 bases. Germline V CDR1 and CDR2: ENHRY, SYGVKD. The CDR3 extends over 14 amino acids. After removal of 7 bases from V and 6 bases from J, the junction contained 6 bases not matched to a gene.

This chain joins TRBV28 and TRBJ2-2; 8 bases align to TRBD1. This CDR3 spans 16 amino acids. V lost 3 bases to trimming and J lost 5 bases; unmatched junction nucleotides: 8. Germline lookup yields CDR1 MDHEN and CDR2 SYDVKM. CDR3 DNA: TGTGCCAGCAGTTTTCTCGGGACAGGAGGTACCGGGGAGCTGTTTTTT. It codes for CASSFLGTGGTGELFF.

In its sample, this clone was seen once. The rearrangement links TRBV12-3 or TRBV12-4 to TRBJ2-5, with 7 bases that match TRBD1. The V segment lost 4 bases and the J segment 1 base; nucleotides outside the gene matches: 0. CDR3 length: 13 amino acids. The DNA for the CDR3 is TGTGCCAGCAGTTACAGGGGCCAAGAGACCCAGTACTTC. This codes for CASSYRGQETQYF.